The 3 T cell receptor beta chains presented below share a single source sample, sequenced in a study of radiotherapy plus CTLA-4 blockade in lung cancer. Clones were sequenced by immunoSEQ multiplex PCR, and TCRdb holds only the in-frame ones, with some missing. The table lists approximately 40,000 clones, 80% to 90% of them singletons. The input for sequencing was peripheral blood, taken from a patient treated with radiotherapy plus ipilimumab. These receptor sequences come from a human donor with non-small cell lung cancer whose response to radiotherapy plus ipilimumab could not be evaluated.

J is TRBJ2-7 and V is TRBV28; 7 nucleotides match TRBD2. The ends lost 4 bases at V and 1 base at J; junction bases unmatched: 13. Germline V CDR1 and CDR2: MDHEN, SYDVKM. The CDR3 is 17 amino acids. This chain's CDR3 is CASSWPTGREGSYEQYF. The CDR3 nucleotides read TGTGCCAGCAGTTGGCCCACTGGCAGGGAGGGATCCTACGAGCAGTACTTC.

V usage is TRBV5-4 and J usage is TRBJ1-2; D remains ambiguous. CDR3 length equals 14 residues. Germline V gene data show CDR1 as SGHNT and CDR2 as YYREEE (reference sequence). V lost 4 bases, J lost 2 bases, and 12 bases lay in between. DNA of the CDR3: TGTGCCAGCAGCCAGAGACATGGAAACTATGGCTACACCTTC. This encodes CASSQRHGNYGYTF.

J is TRBJ2-5 and V is TRBV4-2, with a possible D match to TRBD1 (5 bases). With 1 base removed from V and 4 bases from J, the gap between germline ends came to 7 bases. The V gene's germline CDR1 is LGHNA and CDR2 YNFKEQ. CDR3 length equals 13 residues. The CDR3 region is CASSQGGLETQYF. The CDR3 bases are TGTGCCAGCAGCCAAGGGGGCCTAGAGACCCAGTACTTC.